This TCR beta chain derives from a study of early T cells in non-severe SARS-CoV-2 infection. Study background: Bulk RNA from unsorted whole blood was sequenced; chains were unpaired.

Many counts were recorded for this clonotype. The antigen is undetermined. Overall study results and limits: Matching results from VDJdb favored anti-spike CD8 responses, leaving private and CD4 specificities undetected.

cDNA molecules, individually, were tagged with unique molecular identifiers. TCRdb passed the 5' RACE reads through MiXCR, listing each CDR3 protein once. This repertoire shows 25,000 to 35,000 distinct CDR3 sequences, about 5.5% found once; its top ten account for about a tenth. Material: whole blood. The TCR comes from an adult who was a healthcare worker with PCR-confirmed SARS-CoV-2 infection or an uninfected control (not recorded which).

CDR3 nucleotide sequence: TGTGCCAGCAGCTTGGCTAAGAGTTGGGGATTAGATACGCAGTATTTT. The encoded protein is CASSLAKSWGLDTQYF. This chain uses TRBV5-5 with TRBJ2-3; no reliable D call. The CDR3 consists of 16 residues. The germline CDR1 and CDR2 sequences are SGHKS and YYEKEE (reference sequence). The germline V and J ends were trimmed by 0 bases and 5 bases, with 16 bases remaining between them. The full variable domain, in which reference TRBV5-5 and TRBJ2-3 provide the parts outside the CDR3, is DAGVTQSPTHLIKTRGQQVTLRCSPISGHKSVSWYQQVLGQGPQFIFQYYEKEERGRGNFPDRFSARQFPNYSSELNVNALLLGDSALYLCASSLAKSWGLDTQYFGPGTRLTVL.